This TCR beta chain was sequenced during a study of response to subunit inactivated influenza vaccine. A note on this clonotype: Its antigen is unknown.

Overall study findings and caveats: New T cells are recruited in small numbers by each seasonal influenza vaccination, according to the authors' suggestion.

Trimming cost V 2 bases and J 7 bases; bases outside gene matches: 6. Germline CDR1 reads MGHRA; CDR2 reads YSYEKL. This CDR3 region has 15 residues. Using its own MiXCR run on the RT-PCR reads, TCRdb lists one record per CDR3 protein. Here the sample spans more than 450,000 distinct CDR3 sequences, approximately 7.7% being singletons. Sequencing was performed on PBMCs from blood, taken around 2 years after vaccination. This sequence originates from a man aged 50 to 69 who received an inactivated influenza vaccine. The chain has TRBV4-1 and TRBJ2-7; 12 bases fit TRBD1. DNA of the CDR3: TGCGCCAGCAGCCAACCGGGACAGGGGGCGGAGGAGCAGTACTTC. Its translation: CASSQPGQGAEEQYF.